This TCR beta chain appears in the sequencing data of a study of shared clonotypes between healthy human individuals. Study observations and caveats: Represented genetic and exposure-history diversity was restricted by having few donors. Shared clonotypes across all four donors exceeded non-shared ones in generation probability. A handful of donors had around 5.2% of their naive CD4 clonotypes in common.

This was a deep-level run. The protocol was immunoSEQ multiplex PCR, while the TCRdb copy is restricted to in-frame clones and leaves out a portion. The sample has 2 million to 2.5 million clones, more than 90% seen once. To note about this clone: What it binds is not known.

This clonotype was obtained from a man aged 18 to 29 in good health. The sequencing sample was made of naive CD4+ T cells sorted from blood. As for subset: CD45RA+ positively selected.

CDR3 loop: CASSMTGMSTDTQYF. In nucleotides, the CDR3 is TGTGCCAGCAGTATGACAGGGATGAGCACAGATACGCAGTATTTT. The J gene is TRBJ2-3, the V gene TRBV27; the match to TRBD1 covers 7 bases. After removal of 5 bases from V and 0 bases from J, the junction contained 5 bases not matched to a gene. The CDR3 has 15 residues. Germline values: CDR1 MNHEY, CDR2 SMNVEV (reference sequence).